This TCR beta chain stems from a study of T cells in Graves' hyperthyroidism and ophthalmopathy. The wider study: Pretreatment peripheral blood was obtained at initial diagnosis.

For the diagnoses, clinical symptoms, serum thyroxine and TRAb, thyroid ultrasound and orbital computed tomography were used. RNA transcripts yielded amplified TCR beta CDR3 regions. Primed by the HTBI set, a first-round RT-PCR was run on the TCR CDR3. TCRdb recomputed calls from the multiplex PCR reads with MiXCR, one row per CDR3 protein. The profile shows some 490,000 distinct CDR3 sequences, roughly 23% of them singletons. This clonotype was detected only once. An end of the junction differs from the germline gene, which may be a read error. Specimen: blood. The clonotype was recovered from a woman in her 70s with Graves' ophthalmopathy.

CDR3 loop: CASSQYSGLCEKLFF. CDR3 coding DNA: TGTGCTAGCAGCCAGTATAGTGGACTATGTGAAAAACTGTTTTTT. This sequence joins TRBV7-7 and TRBJ1-4; no definite D call. This CDR3 has 15 residues. CDR1 and CDR2 from the germline V gene are SSHAT and FNYEAQ (reference sequence). The full variable domain, its missing parts supplied by reference TRBV7-7 and TRBJ1-4, is GAGVSQSPRYKVTKRGQDVTLRCDPISSHATLYWYQQALGQGPEFLTYFNYEAQPDKSGLPSDRFSAERPEGSISTLTIQRTEQRDSAMYRCASSQYSGLCEKLFFGSGTQLSVL.